In this sample, the clone carrying this TCR beta chain turned up once. The authors' processing: Reference gene primers were amplified, and this amplification served to estimate nucleated cell counts. Sequenced by immunoSEQ multiplex PCR; TCRdb stores in-frame clones only, minus some. V and J calls and clone size are those listed in that table; D and trimming were worked out from the DNA. The sample shows roughly 350,000 clones, approximately 92% of them seen only once. The sample originates from a study of blood T cell repertoires in COVID-19. Study as a whole: COVID-19 samples, acute and convalescent, were from the United States, Italy and Spain.

The CDR3 has 15 residues. Germline V CDR1 and CDR2: MNHEY, SVGAGI. The V and J ends lost 2 bases and 3 bases respectively, with 12 bases between them. Participants were placed into cohorts based on the clinical history they reported. This receptor was obtained from a woman younger than 45 who had recovered from COVID-19. Source material: PBMCs or T cells enriched from blood (not recorded which). This chain connects TRBV6-5 to TRBJ2-3, with D tentatively TRBD1 (8 bases). CDR3 coding DNA: TGTGCCAGCAGTTACACAGGGGGGGTGACAGATACGCAGTATTTT. It translates to CASSYTGGVTDTQYF.